This entry lists 29 T cell receptor beta chains sequenced from one sample in a study of identical twins. TCRdb called the 5' RACE reads again in MiXCR, with one record for every CDR3 protein. This repertoire shows fewer than 350,000 distinct CDR3 sequences, 8% to 9% found once; its top ten account for more than 2%. The sample also formed part of further work on yellow fever vaccine responses in identical twins.

Material: memory (CD45RO+) T cells sorted from blood. These receptor sequences come from a woman between 18 and 29 years old in good health.

The chain combines TRBV3-1 with TRBJ1-6; no clear D gene. The CDR3 sequence is 14 residues long. V shed 5 bases and J shed 4 bases, with 9 bases lying between them. Germline CDR1 is LGHDT and CDR2 is YNNKEL (reference sequence). The CDR3 DNA is TGTGCCAGCAGCTTAGACGTTTATAATTCACCCCTCCACTTT. It encodes CASSLDVYNSPLHF. Full variable domain (remainder filled in from reference TRBV3-1 and TRBJ1-6): DTAVSQTPKYLVTQMGNDKSIKCEQNLGHDTMYWYKQDSKKFLKIMFSYNNKELIINETVPNRFSPKSPDKAHLNLHINSLELGDSAVYFCASSLDVYNSPLHFGNGTRLTVT.

This chain links TRBV20-1 with TRBJ2-5, with no clear D. Germline CDR1 is DFQATT and CDR2 is SNEGSKA (reference sequence). Between the trimmed V and J ends, which lost 7 bases and 2 bases, there was a span of 11 bases. This CDR3 comprises 12 residues. In DNA, the CDR3 is TGCAGTGACCGGACGGAACAAGAGACCCAGTACTTC. Translation: CSDRTEQETQYF.

The chain carries TRBV7-2 and TRBJ1-1; no firm D call. The CDR3 runs to 10 residues. V was trimmed by 5 bases and J by 8 bases, leaving 6 bases between them. The V gene's germline CDR1 is SGHTA and CDR2 FQGNSA. The CDR3 sequence: CASSHQEAFF. Written as DNA, the CDR3 is TGTGCCAGCAGCCACCAAGAAGCTTTCTTT.

This clonotype was recorded a few times. The chain links TRBV3-1 to TRBJ2-3; TRBD2 aligns across 14 bases. V trimming: 4 bases; J trimming: 7 bases; junction bases outside the gene matches: 7. Germline V gene sequence: CDR1 LGHDT, CDR2 YNNKEL (reference sequence). The CDR3 extends over 16 amino acids. The CDR3 region is CASSRGTSGGTYTQYF. The DNA for the CDR3 is TGTGCCAGCAGCCGGGGGACTAGCGGGGGAACCTATACGCAGTATTTT.

This clonotype was seen many times. V gene TRBV15 combines with J gene TRBJ2-5; a weak D match, TRBD1 (6 bases). V lost 0 bases, J lost 5 bases, and 22 bases lay in between. This CDR3 is built from 18 residues. The germline V gene has CDR1 LNHNV and CDR2 YYDKDF (reference sequence). The CDR3 region is CATSREKPGQNLLETQYF. As DNA, the CDR3 is TGTGCCACCAGCAGAGAAAAACCGGGACAAAACCTTCTGGAGACCCAGTACTTC.

This chain joins TRBV2 and TRBJ1-1, with TRBD1 identical over 9 bases. Trimming cost V 10 bases and J 1 base; bases outside gene matches: 13. In germline, CDR1 is SNHLY, CDR2 FYNNEI. The length of the CDR3 is 16 residues. The CDR3 sequence: CATQRWPTGGNTEAFF. As DNA, the CDR3 is TGTGCCACCCAAAGATGGCCGACAGGGGGGAACACTGAAGCTTTCTTT. Together with reference TRBV2 and TRBJ1-1, the CDR3 gives the full variable domain: EPEVTQTPSHQVTQMGQEVILRCVPISNHLYFYWYRQILGQKVEFLVSFYNNEISEKSEIFDDQFSVERPDGSNFTLKIRSTKLEDSAMYFCATQRWPTGGNTEAFFGQGTRLTVV.

V is TRBV5-1 and J is TRBJ2-3; 11 bases agree with TRBD2. CDR3 size: 15 residues. V trimming: 3 bases; J trimming: 8 bases; junction bases outside the gene matches: 8. Per the germline V gene, CDR1 is SGHRS and CDR2 is YFSETQ. The CDR3 DNA is TGCGCCAGCAGCTCGAGTAGCGGGGGGGCCGGTACGCAGTATTTT. Protein product: CASSSSSGGAGTQYF.

This clonotype has a count of ten or more. The chain is built from TRBV7-9 and TRBJ1-1; D perhaps matches TRBD1 (5 bases). From germline, CDR1 is SEHNR and CDR2 FQNEAQ (reference sequence). V lost 1 base, J lost 1 base, and 10 bases lay in between. The CDR3 is made up of 15 amino acids. CDR3 sequence reads: CASSLEGRRNTEAFF. The DNA of the CDR3 is TGTGCCAGCAGCTTAGAGGGACGGAGGAACACTGAAGCTTTCTTT.

This clonotype was detected a few times. This rearrangement joins TRBV28 to TRBJ2-2; D unresolved. Trimming removed 4 bases from V and 1 base from J, with 10 bases in between. The germline CDR1 and CDR2 sequences are MDHEN and SYDVKM. CDR3 length: 15 amino acids. CDR3 DNA: TGTGCCAGCAGTTCGGTACCCGAGAACACCGGGGAGCTGTTTTTT. Translating it yields CASSSVPENTGELFF. The full variable domain, with the rest looked up from reference TRBV28 and TRBJ2-2, is DVKVTQSSRYLVKRTGEKVFLECVQDMDHENMFWYRQDPGLGLRLIYFSYDVKMKEKGDIPEGYSVSREKKERFSLILESASTNQTSMYLCASSSVPENTGELFFGEGSRLTVL.

This clonotype has a handful of counts. The chain is built from TRBV20-1 and TRBJ2-3, with a weak D call TRBD2 (5 bases). This CDR3 has 11 residues. V lost 5 bases and J 5 bases, leaving 8 bases between the germline ends. Germline V gene lookup returns CDR1 DFQATT and CDR2 SNEGSKA (reference sequence). This CDR3 is CSAVRGDTQYF. The CDR3 DNA reads as TGCAGTGCTGTACGGGGAGATACGCAGTATTTT.

At least ten counts were recorded for this clonotype. This chain joins TRBV3-1 and TRBJ1-6; 7 bases map to TRBD1. In germline, CDR1 is LGHDT, CDR2 YNNKEL (reference sequence). V lost 1 base to trimming and J lost 7 bases; unmatched junction nucleotides: 7. The length of the CDR3 is 16 residues. DNA for the CDR3: TGTGCCAGCAGCCAAGTGGACAGCAGGGGGAATTCACCCCTCCACTTT. This encodes CASSQVDSRGNSPLHF.

This clonotype was seen at least ten times. The chain links TRBV20-1 to TRBJ2-5; 8 bases match TRBD2. The trim removed 3 bases at V and 5 bases at J, leaving 17 bases unmatched. The CDR3 consists of 17 residues. Germline CDR1 DFQATT, CDR2 SNEGSKA (reference sequence). CDR3 sequence (DNA): TGCAGTGCTAGTCCGGTTCCGGGCGGGAGGAAGGTGGAGACCCAGTACTTC. The encoded protein is CSASPVPGGRKVETQYF.

This clonotype was recorded a few times. V usage is TRBV3-1 and J usage is TRBJ1-5; D possibly corresponds to TRBD1 (6 bases). The CDR3 covers 15 residues. The V end lost 4 bases, the J end lost 11 bases, and 21 bases lay between the germline ends. CDR1 and CDR2 from the germline V gene are LGHDT and YNNKEL (reference sequence). In DNA form, the CDR3 reads TGTGCCAGCAGCCCCGGTTCTGGGGTCAAGGGGGCCCAGCATTTT. Its translation: CASSPGSGVKGAQHF.

This clonotype was recorded many times. The J gene is TRBJ2-7, the V gene TRBV5-5, with 7 bases fitting TRBD1. This CDR3 is built from 15 residues. Germline CDR1 is SGHKS and CDR2 is YYEKEE (reference sequence). V dropped 4 bases and J dropped 0; count of bases not matched to a gene: 7. The CDR3: CASSVGQSSSYEQYV. CDR3 in DNA: TGTGCCAGCAGCGTGGGACAGTCGAGCTCCTACGAGCAGTACGTC.

Many counts were recorded for this clonotype. V gene TRBV5-6 combines with J gene TRBJ2-5, with a possible D match to TRBD1 (6 bases). Germline loops: CDR1 SGHDT, CDR2 YYEEEE. This CDR3 is 14 amino acids long. Trimming took 3 bases from V and 4 from J, leaving 13 bases between them. CDR3 loop: CASSSLGGGETQYF. Written as DNA, the CDR3 is TGTGCCAGCAGCTCCCTAGGGGGTGGAGAGACCCAGTACTTC.

Only a few counts were recorded for this clonotype. J is TRBJ2-3 and V is TRBV2; 7 nucleotides match TRBD1. Trimming removed 5 bases from V and 1 base from J; junction bases left unmatched: 6. The CDR3 has 15 amino acids. CDR1 and CDR2 (germline): SNHLY, FYNNEI. CDR3 bases: TGTGCCAGCAGTCTTCAGGGGACAGGCACAGATACGCAGTATTTT. This sequence encodes CASSLQGTGTDTQYF.

This clonotype was observed many times. V gene TRBV5-5 combines with J gene TRBJ1-4; 7 nucleotides align to TRBD1. This CDR3 contains 16 residues. The V gene's germline CDR1 is SGHKS and CDR2 YYEKEE (reference sequence). V gave up 4 bases and J gave up 8 bases; unmatched junction bases: 14. Here the CDR3 reads CASSPEPTGRLEKLFF. The CDR3, as DNA: TGTGCCAGCAGCCCCGAGCCGACAGGGCGTTTGGAAAAACTGTTTTTT.

The chain carries TRBV20-1 and TRBJ1-1; 8 nucleotides align to TRBD1. The CDR3 totals 11 residues. V shed 4 bases and J 11 bases; nucleotides not matched to a gene: 6. In germline, CDR1 is DFQATT, CDR2 SNEGSKA (reference sequence). The CDR3 is CSATMDRVAFF. The CDR3 nucleotides read TGCAGTGCTACCATGGACAGGGTGGCTTTCTTT.

This clonotype was observed a few times. The V and J genes are TRBV5-5 and TRBJ2-1; D not resolved. Germline V gene lookup returns CDR1 SGHKS and CDR2 YYEKEE (reference sequence). Trimming removed 0 bases from V and 4 bases from J, with 11 bases in between. There are 15 residues in the CDR3. The CDR3: CASSLGIGEYNEQFF. The CDR3 DNA sequence: TGTGCCAGCAGCTTGGGTATAGGAGAGTACAATGAGCAGTTCTTC.

The rearrangement links TRBV2 to TRBJ2-3; 8 bases match TRBD2. Trimming took 5 bases from V and 5 from J; bases not matched to a gene: 15. The CDR3 consists of 17 residues. Germline V gene data show CDR1 as SNHLY and CDR2 as FYNNEI. The CDR3 reads CASSPTLAGGRVDTQYF. The CDR3 DNA reads as TGTGCCAGCAGTCCAACCCTGGCGGGAGGCCGAGTAGATACGCAGTATTTT. Filled out from reference TRBV2 and TRBJ2-3, the complete variable domain reads EPEVTQTPSHQVTQMGQEVILRCVPISNHLYFYWYRQILGQKVEFLVSFYNNEISEKSEIFDDQFSVERPDGSNFTLKIRSTKLEDSAMYFCASSPTLAGGRVDTQYFGPGTRLTVL.

This clonotype was detected ten times or more. The chain is built from TRBV5-4 and TRBJ2-3; D perhaps matches TRBD1 (6 bases). The V end lost 7 bases, the J end lost 1 base, and 13 bases lay between the germline ends. Germline loops: CDR1 SGHNT, CDR2 YYREEE (reference sequence). There are 14 residues in the CDR3. The DNA for the CDR3 is TGTGCCAGCTCTAATGGACAGCGCACAGATACGCAGTATTTT. This sequence encodes CASSNGQRTDTQYF.

This clonotype was found many times. The V gene is TRBV24-1, the J gene TRBJ2-1; D possibly matches TRBD1 or TRBD2 (6 bases each). The length of the CDR3 is 13 residues. The germline V gene has CDR1 KGHDR and CDR2 SFDVKD. V shed 1 base and J shed 9 bases, with 9 bases lying between them. The CDR3 loop reads CATSDFPGAEQFF. The CDR3 nucleotides are TGTGCCACCAGTGATTTTCCGGGGGCTGAGCAGTTCTTC.

This clonotype was counted at least ten times. The rearrangement joins TRBV10-3 to TRBJ1-2; D gene ambiguous. V shed 3 bases and J shed 4 bases, with 9 bases lying between them. Germline CDR1 ENHRY, CDR2 SYGVKD. The CDR3 is 13 residues long. Here the CDR3 DNA reads TGTGCCATCAGTGACGGGATCGGCTATGGCTACACCTTC. Its translation is CAISDGIGYGYTF.

This clonotype was picked up many times. The rearrangement uses TRBV12-3 or TRBV12-4 and TRBJ2-7; 7 bases line up with TRBD1. This CDR3 spans 14 amino acids. Trimming removed 5 bases from V and 7 bases from J; junction bases left unmatched: 11. CDR3 nucleotide sequence: TGTGCCAGCAGTGTCCCGACAGGGTTTGGAGAGCAGTACGTC. Its protein is CASSVPTGFGEQYV.

This clonotype was observed a handful of times. The chain carries TRBV27 and TRBJ2-3; 9 bases are a match to TRBD2. This CDR3 region has 15 residues. Looked up from germline, CDR1 is MNHEY and CDR2 is SMNVEV (reference sequence). Unmatched junction bases numbered 5, after V lost 6 bases and J lost 1 base. The CDR3 bases are TGTGCCAGCAGGGGCGGGGGGGCAGGCACAGATACGCAGTATTTT. Its protein product is CASRGGGAGTDTQYF.

The sample holds many counts of this clonotype. The CDR3 sequence is CASTGRYEQYF. In DNA form, the CDR3 reads TGTGCCAGCACCGGGAGGTACGAGCAGTACTTC. This chain joins TRBV6-1 and TRBJ2-7; 7 bases line up with TRBD2. J gave up 4 bases and V 7 bases, and 1 base lay outside the gene matches. There are 11 residues in the CDR3. The germline V gene has CDR1 MNHNS and CDR2 SASEGT.

This clonotype came up once. This chain links TRBV5-6 with TRBJ1-6; no clear D. Trimming took off 4 bases at V and 0 bases at J, with 11 bases between the two ends. Germline CDR1 SGHDT, CDR2 YYEEEE. This CDR3 spans 16 amino acids. The CDR3 region is CASSRTASSYNSPLHF. CDR3 bases: TGTGCCAGCAGCCGGACCGCCAGCTCCTATAATTCACCCCTCCACTTT.

CDR3: CASSLISGGPIYNEQFF. The CDR3 coding sequence is TGTGCCAGCAGTTTGATCTCGGGGGGGCCGATCTACAATGAGCAGTTCTTC. The chain carries TRBV12-3 or TRBV12-4 and TRBJ2-1, with 8 nucleotides matching TRBD2. With 3 bases clipped from V and 3 bases from J, the junction kept 10 bases outside the gene matches. The CDR3 has 17 amino acids.

The chain carries TRBV9 and TRBJ2-1, with D possibly being TRBD1 or TRBD2 (5 bases each). Germline CDR1 and CDR2: SGDLS and YYNGEE. Deletions cut 0 bases from V and 7 bases from J, with 14 bases between. The CDR3 extends over 15 amino acids. The CDR3 reads CASSVDPGPLNEQFF. DNA of the CDR3: TGTGCCAGCAGCGTAGATCCGGGACCATTAAATGAGCAGTTCTTC.